These 16 T cell receptor beta chains were all obtained from the same sample, sequenced in a study of blood T cell repertoires in COVID-19. The protocol was immunoSEQ multiplex PCR, while the TCRdb copy is restricted to in-frame clones and leaves out a portion. Of around 130,000 clones detected, 70% to 85% appear once; the ten largest clones hold about a sixth. Material for sequencing was peripheral blood. These receptors were taken from a woman aged 45-65 years with acute or convalescent COVID-19.

This sequence joins TRBV19 and TRBJ2-1; 7 bases match TRBD1. There are 14 residues in the CDR3. The germline gives CDR1 LNHDA, CDR2 SQIVND (reference sequence). The ends lost 4 bases at V and 5 bases at J; junction bases unmatched: 5. CDR3 residues: CASSKAGTDNEQFF. The CDR3 DNA is TGTGCCAGTAGTAAAGCTGGGACAGACAATGAGCAGTTCTTC.

The chain combines TRBV29-1 with TRBJ1-1, with a weak D call TRBD1 (5 bases). The germline V gene encodes CDR1 SQVTM and CDR2 ANQGSEA. Between the trimmed V and J ends, which lost 2 bases and 7 bases, there was a span of 14 bases. The CDR3 is made up of 13 amino acids. CDR3 sequence reads: CSVERGDRNEAFF. The CDR3 region has the DNA TGCAGCGTTGAAAGGGGTGATCGGAATGAAGCTTTCTTT.

The gene calls are TRBV4-1 and TRBJ1-1, with D uncertain. The length of the CDR3 is 18 residues. Germline CDR1 reads MGHRA; CDR2 reads YSYEKL. The ends were cut back, 2 bases at V and 1 base at J, with 20 bases in the middle. The CDR3 DNA is TGCGCCAGCAGCCAATGGGAGTTTTCCGGCAATCCGAACACTGAAGCTTTCTTT. Translated, it gives CASSQWEFSGNPNTEAFF.

The chain is built from TRBV11-2 and TRBJ2-7; possibly TRBD1 for D (5 bases). Germline assignment: CDR1 SGHAT and CDR2 FQNNGV. The CDR3 is 13 residues long. V gave up 3 bases and J gave up 2 bases, with 8 bases separating them. The CDR3 loop is CASSLDTTYEQYF. In DNA, the CDR3 is TGTGCCAGCAGCTTGGACACGACCTACGAGCAGTACTTC.

The chain employs TRBV27 and TRBJ2-7; TRBD2 aligns across 7 bases. Germline CDR1 is MNHEY and CDR2 is SMNVEV (reference sequence). The CDR3 length is 13 residues. V gave up 4 bases and J gave up 2 bases; unmatched junction bases: 2. CDR3 in amino acids: CASSWGGTYEQYF. CDR3 DNA: TGTGCCAGCAGTTGGGGGGGAACCTACGAGCAGTACTTC.

The chain combines TRBV5-4 with TRBJ1-2; 9 positions match TRBD1. This CDR3 region has 17 residues. Germline-derived CDR1 and CDR2 are SGHNT and YYREEE (reference sequence). Trimming took 4 bases from V and 0 from J; bases not matched to a gene: 10. The CDR3 DNA reads TGTGCCAGCAGCGGAACATTGGGACAGGGAGCTAACTATGGCTACACCTTC. The encoded protein is CASSGTLGQGANYGYTF.

In this sample, this clone turned up a few times. The gene calls are TRBV5-1 and TRBJ2-2; 8 bases line up with TRBD1. The germline V gene encodes CDR1 SGHRS and CDR2 YFSETQ. The V and J ends lost 4 bases and 5 bases, in that order; junction bases with no gene match: 7. The CDR3 covers 15 residues. The CDR3 is CASSMTGAQTGELFF. The CDR3 DNA follows: TGCGCCAGCAGCATGACAGGGGCGCAGACCGGGGAGCTGTTTTTT.

The chain joins TRBV5-1 to TRBJ2-7; D may be TRBD1 (5 bases). The germline V and J ends were trimmed by 1 base and 3 bases, with 11 bases remaining between them. The germline CDR1 and CDR2 sequences are SGHRS and YFSETQ. This CDR3 region has 14 residues. The CDR3 nucleotides are TGCGCCAGCAGCTTGACCGGACACCTCTACGAGCAGTACTTC. Translation gives CASSLTGHLYEQYF.

This sequence joins TRBV12-5 and TRBJ1-5; D is perhaps TRBD1 (6 bases). Germline V gene lookup returns CDR1 LGHNT and CDR2 FRNRAP. The CDR3 runs to 15 residues. V was cut by 0 bases and J by 5 bases, with 11 bases left in between. In DNA form, the CDR3 reads TGTGCTAGTGGTTTGGTCGCAGGGGCCGATCAGCCCCAGCATTTT. It codes for CASGLVAGADQPQHF.

Here the CDR3 DNA reads TGTGCCATCAGTGGGGACAGGGTCGAACAGCCCCAGCATTTT. Its protein is CAISGDRVEQPQHF. This sequence joins TRBV10-3 and TRBJ1-5; 9 bases agree with TRBD1. Germline trimming cut 4 bases from V and 7 bases from J; bases unmatched to any gene: 5. The germline V gene encodes CDR1 ENHRY and CDR2 SYGVKD. This CDR3 comprises 14 residues.

V and J are TRBV3-1 (or the pseudogene TRBV3-2) and TRBJ1-1; TRBD1 matches at 9 bases. V was pared by 1 base and J by 9 bases, with 6 bases of the junction left unmatched. The germline CDR1 and CDR2 sequences are LGHDT and YNNKEL (reference sequence). The CDR3 extends over 14 amino acids. CDR3 in DNA: TGTGCCAGCAGCCAAGCTACAGGGGGCGCACAAGCTTTCTTT. It encodes CASSQATGGAQAFF.

The V and J genes are TRBV19 and TRBJ1-2; maybe TRBD1 (6 bases). The length of the CDR3 is 14 residues. The germline V gene encodes CDR1 LNHDA and CDR2 SQIVND (reference sequence). The V end was cut by 3 bases, the J end by 6 bases, with 14 bases between. The CDR3 loop is CASSIGQGSHGYTF. The DNA of the CDR3 is TGTGCCAGTAGTATCGGGCAGGGGAGCCATGGCTACACCTTC.

The chain couples TRBV10-2 to TRBJ1-6; D is undetermined. The CDR3 contains 13 residues. Germline CDR1 reads WSHSY; CDR2 reads SAAADI. Trimming stripped 2 bases from V and 8 bases from J, with 7 bases between. The CDR3 sequence is CASSEGQDSPLHF. As DNA, the CDR3 is TGCGCCAGCAGTGAGGGGCAAGATTCACCCCTCCACTTT.

The chain joins TRBV5-4 to TRBJ2-1; weak D call: TRBD2 (6 bases). Germline CDR1 reads SGHNT; CDR2 reads YYREEE (reference sequence). The CDR3 is made up of 19 amino acids. Trimming cost V 0 bases and J 0 bases, with 19 bases left between them. The DNA of the CDR3 is TGTGCCAGCAGCTTGGGTGCGGGGACGACAATCTCCTCCTACAATGAGCAGTTCTTC. Amino acid sequence: CASSLGAGTTISSYNEQFF. The whole variable domain, filled in from reference TRBV5-4 and TRBJ2-1, reads ETGVTQSPTHLIKTRGQQVTLRCSSQSGHNTVSWYQQALGQGPQFIFQYYREEENGRGNFPPRFSGLQFPNYSSELNVNALELDDSALYLCASSLGAGTTISSYNEQFFGPGTRLTVL.

The chain carries TRBV5-6 and TRBJ2-7, with a possible D match to TRBD1 (5 bases). CDR3 length equals 15 residues. Looked up from germline, CDR1 is SGHDT and CDR2 is YYEEEE. Trimming took off 0 bases at V and 5 bases at J, with 15 bases between the two ends. CDR3 amino acids: CASSLGQGLSHEQYF. The DNA of the CDR3 is TGTGCCAGCAGCTTGGGGCAGGGCCTATCCCACGAGCAGTACTTC.

A single count supports this clone. The rearrangement links TRBV7-3 to TRBJ2-2; maybe TRBD1 (6 bases). Trimming took 3 bases from V and 0 from J, leaving 11 bases between them. The germline gives CDR1 SGHTA, CDR2 FQGTGA. This CDR3 comprises 16 residues. CDR3 sequence reads: CASSFSGTPNTGELFF. Here the CDR3 DNA reads TGTGCCAGCAGCTTTTCCGGGACACCGAACACCGGGGAGCTGTTTTTT.